This T cell receptor (beta chain) comes out of a study of PD-1 blockade in classical Hodgkin lymphoma. Findings and limits, study-wide: Reports described newly diagnosed patients as having lower baseline TCR diversity than healthy donors.

The CDR3 has 20 residues. Trimming cost V 10 bases and J 1 base, with 29 bases left between them. Germline CDR1 reads MRHNA; CDR2 reads SNTAGT. Using immunoSEQ multiplex PCR, the repertoire was profiled, and TCRdb retains in-frame clones only, with some absent. Of about 21,000 clones in the sample, more than 80% were seen once. The time point: cycle 4 day 1 (C4D1), after 6 weeks of nivolumab. With no exception, relapse followed autologous stem cell transplantation in all patients, and brentuximab vedotin exposure varied. Magnetic negative selection isolated CD8+ T cells from thawed PBMCs. Comment on this clone: Antigen specificity is unknown.

This sequence originates from a human donor with classical Hodgkin lymphoma. The rearrangement links TRBV6-4 to TRBJ1-6; weak D call: TRBD1 (6 bases). The sequencing used CD8+ T cells from blood, collected before the fourth cycle of nivolumab. The CDR3 reads CANTRGGADADESYNSPLHF. CDR3 nucleotides: TGTGCCAATACAAGGGGGGGGGCGGATGCGGACGAGTCCTATAATTCACCCCTCCACTTT.